The following is a TCR beta chain sequence with its context. Its antigen remains unknown. The study ran its PCR with 60 Vbeta and 13 Jbeta primers. Libraries were prepared by immunoSEQ multiplex PCR; TCRdb keeps only in-frame clonotypes and omits some of them. The sample carries around 140,000 clones, just under 90% recorded once. The germline V gene has CDR1 LNHNV and CDR2 YYDKDF (reference sequence). Losses at the gene ends were 4 bases for V and 10 bases for J; bases not matched to a gene: 20. The CDR3 extends over 17 amino acids. The entry originates in a study of cytomegalovirus exposure and HLA in healthy donors. Looking at the study overall: Genetic ancestry analysis placed around four fifths of the 398 donors that were genotyped in the Caucasian-associated cluster. Study findings and constraints: Of the V segments, some could not be distinguished, including TRBV6-2 and TRBV6-3, and were excluded. In a later analysis, V- and J-gene trimming of beta chains associated with a DCLRE1C missense variant, replicated independently. The Asian-associated ancestry cluster reportedly had fewer N-insertions than the approximately 650-donor mean in a later analysis.

The chain employs TRBV15 and TRBJ1-1, with 8 bases fitting TRBD1. Sequenced: PBMCs. The receptor's source is a woman in her 30s in good health and CMV-seronegative. For the CDR3, the DNA is TGTGCCACCAGCACTCGCCTTGGACAGGGCGTGCGGGGTGTAGCTTTCTTT. It is translated as CATSTRLGQGVRGVAFF.